Sequencing of this T cell receptor (beta chain) was carried out in a study of regulatory T cells in long-lasting Graves disease. Study-level findings and limits: Sample size was small, which may have lowered accuracy. There were preferences for TRBV28, TRBJ1-2 and TRBJ2-5 in persistent disease.

HTBI primers from iRepertoire and Arm-PCR of CDR3 regions yielded the TCR beta libraries. TCRdb re-analysed the multiplex PCR reads in MiXCR, keeping a single row per CDR3 protein. The sample comprises more than 300,000 distinct CDR3 sequences, about 18% of which are singletons, and over 25% rests with the top ten. The time point here: persistent/refractory GD, antithyroid drugs over 5 years with positive TRAb. RNA isolated from PBMCs was used to make the TCR library. The guidelines of the American Thyroid Association were the basis for diagnosing Graves' disease. An endocrinology department in Xi'an, China, supplied the patients. This clonotype was seen a few times. Its antigen is unknown. CDR3 length: 15 amino acids. From germline, CDR1 is SGHTA and CDR2 FQGNSA. J was trimmed by 2 bases and V by 3 bases; bases with no gene match: 6.

The gene calls are TRBV7-2 and TRBJ2-5, with 7 bases fitting TRBD1. The clonotype was recovered from a female donor with Graves disease. Sample: peripheral blood mononuclear cells (PBMCs), taken when the disease was refractory, from a patient treated with antithyroid drugs. Here the CDR3 DNA reads TGTGCCAGCAGCTTCCAGACAGGGCAACAAGAGACCCAGTACTTC. Translation: CASSFQTGQQETQYF.